Below are 21 T cell receptor beta chains sequenced from a single sample in a study of cytomegalovirus exposure and HLA in healthy donors. TCRdb keeps only in-frame clones here, not all; method: immunoSEQ multiplex PCR. Of around 150,000 clones in the sample, about 80% were seen once. The sequencing sample was made of PBMCs. The receptors stem from a man aged 30 to 39 in good health and CMV-seropositive.

The chain has TRBV10-3 and TRBJ2-2; D may be TRBD1 (5 bases). The germline V gene has CDR1 ENHRY and CDR2 SYGVKD. V shed 8 bases and J shed 4 bases, with 11 bases lying between them. CDR3 length equals 13 residues. CDR3 residues: CAISQQGTGELFF. CDR3 bases: TGTGCCATCTCCCAGCAGGGCACCGGGGAGCTGTTTTTT.

The V call is TRBV10-2, the J call TRBJ1-6; TRBD1 is a possible D gene (6 bases). Germline V CDR1 and CDR2: WSHSY, SAAADI. This CDR3 has 15 amino acids. V was cut by 2 bases and J by 4 bases, with 9 bases left in between. This CDR3 is CASSEVTGYNSPLHF. CDR3 DNA sequence: TGCGCCAGCAGTGAGGTGACAGGTTATAATTCACCCCTCCACTTT.

This clone was recorded once. The V call is TRBV2, the J call TRBJ1-3; 8 positions agree with TRBD1. V lost 7 bases, J lost 4 bases, and 9 bases stayed unmatched. The germline gives CDR1 SNHLY, CDR2 FYNNEI. The length of the CDR3 is 15 residues. Here the CDR3 reads CASKGPGDRGNTIYF. The CDR3 DNA sequence: TGTGCCAGCAAAGGGCCGGGGGACAGGGGAAACACCATATATTTT.

The chain employs TRBV11-2 and TRBJ2-5, with TRBD2 as a possible D gene (6 bases). Germline V gene data show CDR1 as SGHAT and CDR2 as FQNNGV. The CDR3 length is 13 residues. Trimming took off 0 bases at V and 6 bases at J, with 8 bases between the two ends. CDR3 sequence: CASSLDGSQTQYF. In DNA, the CDR3 is TGTGCCAGCAGCTTAGACGGGAGTCAGACCCAGTACTTC.

This clone is a singleton in its sample. The V gene is TRBV18, the J gene TRBJ1-1; 7 nucleotides line up with TRBD1. The V segment lost 0 bases and the J segment 5 bases; nucleotides outside the gene matches: 6. The CDR3 loop spans 15 amino acids. CDR1 KGHSH and CDR2 LQKENI come from the germline V gene. The CDR3 here is CASSPPAGGLTEAFF. CDR3 DNA: TGTGCCAGCTCACCACCCGCAGGGGGGTTAACTGAAGCTTTCTTT.

V usage is TRBV14 and J usage is TRBJ2-2, with 10 bases aligning to TRBD1. V lost 2 bases, J lost 5 bases, and 2 bases stayed unmatched. The CDR3 is 15 residues long. Per germline, CDR1 SGHDN and CDR2 FVKESK. CDR3 DNA: TGTGCCAGCAGCCAACGGACAGGGGGTACCGGGGAGCTGTTTTTT. As protein: CASSQRTGGTGELFF.

This chain joins TRBV18 and TRBJ1-5, with 7 bases fitting TRBD1. This CDR3 region has 15 residues. The germline CDR1 and CDR2 sequences are KGHSH and LQKENI. J was trimmed by 4 bases and V by 2 bases; bases with no gene match: 5. The CDR3 loop is CASSPFGDRNQPQHF. In DNA, the CDR3 is TGTGCCAGCTCACCATTTGGGGACAGAAATCAGCCCCAGCATTTT.

The chain uses TRBV9 and TRBJ2-2; D might be TRBD2 (5 bases). V lost 0 bases and J 2 bases, leaving 14 bases between the germline ends. The CDR3 is 17 residues long. Per germline, CDR1 SGDLS and CDR2 YYNGEE. CDR3 sequence (DNA): TGTGCCAGCAGCGTAGGGACCTCGGGGTCCAACACCGGGGAGCTGTTTTTT. Its translation: CASSVGTSGSNTGELFF.

V usage is TRBV6-1 and J usage is TRBJ1-1; no firm D call. Germline V gives CDR1 MNHNS, CDR2 SASEGT. The CDR3 contains 15 residues. V gave up 2 bases and J gave up 0 bases, with 10 bases separating them. Here the CDR3 reads CASSEIQHMNTEAFF. The CDR3, as DNA: TGTGCCAGCAGTGAAATACAGCATATGAACACTGAAGCTTTCTTT.

CDR3 nucleotide sequence: TGTGCCTGGAGTTTAGGAGGGCGTGGGGAGACCCAGTACTTC. Amino acids: CAWSLGGRGETQYF. V gene TRBV30 combines with J gene TRBJ2-5, with D tentatively TRBD2 (6 bases). The CDR3 sequence is 14 residues long. Germline-derived CDR1 and CDR2 are GTSNPN and SVGIG (reference sequence). Trimming took off 2 bases at V and 5 bases at J, with 15 bases between the two ends.

This chain uses TRBV5-4 with TRBJ2-7, with TRBD2 matching over 7 bases. The CDR3 is 14 amino acids. CDR1 is SGHNT and CDR2 is YYREEE in the germline V gene (reference sequence). V dropped 0 bases and J dropped 0; count of bases not matched to a gene: 0. CDR3 in amino acids: CASSLGGGSYEQYF. CDR3 nucleotides: TGTGCCAGCAGCTTGGGGGGGGGCTCCTACGAGCAGTACTTC.

This chain connects TRBV30 to TRBJ1-5; D possibly corresponds to TRBD1 (6 bases). The CDR3 extends over 14 amino acids. Germline loops: CDR1 GTSNPN, CDR2 SVGIG (reference sequence). V lost 1 base and J lost 5, with 12 bases in between. As DNA, the CDR3 is TGTGCCTGGAGTGCAGGGACACTCGATCAGCCCCAGCATTTT. Encoded protein: CAWSAGTLDQPQHF.

CDR3 coding DNA: TGTGCCAGCAGCTTAGAGGGACAGGGGGCTGGCTACACCTTC. It is translated as CASSLEGQGAGYTF. This chain connects TRBV7-9 to TRBJ1-2, with 12 bases identical to TRBD1. CDR3 length: 14 amino acids. Germline CDR1 is SEHNR and CDR2 is FQNEAQ (reference sequence). J lost 7 bases, V lost 1 base, and 1 base had no gene match.

The sample holds a few counts of this clone. The chain is built from TRBV6-1 and TRBJ1-2, with 8 positions matching TRBD1. The CDR3 is 13 amino acids. CDR1 and CDR2 (germline): MNHNS, SASEGT. J was trimmed by 6 bases and V by 2 bases; bases with no gene match: 2. The CDR3 sequence: CASSEQGAHGYTF. The CDR3 DNA reads as TGTGCCAGCAGTGAACAGGGGGCACATGGCTACACCTTC.

This clone appeared once. The chain has TRBV7-3 and TRBJ1-2; a possible D gene is TRBD1 (6 bases). The CDR3 sequence is 13 residues long. V dropped 3 bases and J dropped 4 bases, with 9 bases sitting between them. Germline V gene sequence: CDR1 SGHTA, CDR2 FQGTGA. The CDR3 sequence is CASSLGHGYGYTF. The CDR3 region has the DNA TGTGCCAGCAGCTTGGGACACGGCTATGGCTACACCTTC.

This chain links TRBV10-3 with TRBJ2-5; no clear D. Germline CDR1 reads ENHRY; CDR2 reads SYGVKD. This CDR3 has 14 amino acids. V was cut by 6 bases and J by 1 base, with 12 bases left in between. The CDR3 here is CAIRDGFFQETQYF. CDR3 coding DNA: TGTGCCATCAGAGACGGGTTTTTCCAAGAGACCCAGTACTTC.

The chain carries TRBV5-1 and TRBJ2-2, with TRBD1 as a possible D gene (6 bases). The CDR3 consists of 14 residues. V was clipped by 4 bases and J by 3 bases, with 10 bases between them. The germline V gene has CDR1 SGHRS and CDR2 YFSETQ. The CDR3 region has the DNA TGCGCCAGCAGCCCGCAGGGGTACACCGGGGAGCTGTTTTTT. This sequence encodes CASSPQGYTGELFF.

The chain couples TRBV5-8 to TRBJ1-1; a weak D match, TRBD1 (5 bases). Trimming removed 2 bases at V and 6 bases at J, with 14 bases between. CDR3 length: 14 amino acids. From germline, CDR1 is SGHTS and CDR2 YDEGEE. This CDR3 reads CASSFTSWGAEAFF. CDR3 nucleotide sequence: TGTGCCAGCAGCTTTACGAGCTGGGGCGCTGAAGCTTTCTTT.

The gene calls are TRBV2 and TRBJ1-2, with TRBD1 matching over 9 bases. Germline V gives CDR1 SNHLY, CDR2 FYNNEI. The CDR3 spans 14 residues. With V trimmed by 6 bases and J by 4 bases, 6 bases remained unmatched. The CDR3 nucleotides read TGTGCCAGCAGCTCCGGGACAGGGACCTATGGCTACACCTTC. Translated: CASSSGTGTYGYTF.

The chain links TRBV27 to TRBJ2-3; D is ambiguous. Germline V CDR1 and CDR2: MNHEY, SMNVEV (reference sequence). The CDR3 runs to 16 residues. V lost 2 bases and J 0 bases, leaving 12 bases between the germline ends. In nucleotides, the CDR3 is TGTGCCAGCAGTTTACGAGGTGTCTCTAGCACAGATACGCAGTATTTT. Its protein is CASSLRGVSSTDTQYF.

J is TRBJ1-5 and V is TRBV9; 8 positions agree with TRBD1. The CDR3 is 14 residues long. J was trimmed by 3 bases and V by 3 bases; bases with no gene match: 2. Germline V CDR1 and CDR2: SGDLS, YYNGEE. As DNA, the CDR3 is TGTGCCAGCAGCGAGACAGGGGTCAATCAGCCCCAGCATTTT. Its translation is CASSETGVNQPQHF.